Listed below are T cell receptor beta chains from one sample, sequenced in a study of blood T cell repertoires in COVID-19. TCRdb's copy holds only in-frame clones and misses some; the assay was immunoSEQ multiplex PCR. The profile shows about 200,000 clones, around 86% of them singletons. The sequencing sample was made of PBMCs or T cells enriched from blood (not recorded which). Source of these receptors: a woman between 40 and 55 years old with acute COVID-19. The conserved cysteine and the conserved F or W are not part of the CDR3 here. The order of the fields is V gene, J gene, D gene, CDR3 protein. The D gene is left open where the match is weak.

v_gene: TRBV15
j_gene: TRBJ2-5
d_gene: .
CDR3aa: ATSRDLEGRETQY

v_gene: TRBV28
j_gene: TRBJ1-5
d_gene: .
CDR3aa: ASRVQVSNQPQH

v_gene: TRBV15
j_gene: TRBJ2-7
d_gene: .
CDR3aa: ATSRDRVGYEQY

v_gene: TRBV5-1
j_gene: TRBJ1-2
d_gene: .
CDR3aa: ASSLGTNYGYT

v_gene: TRBV21-1
j_gene: TRBJ2-5
d_gene: .
CDR3aa: ASSFLDRGSQETQY

v_gene: TRBV10-3
j_gene: TRBJ1-1
d_gene: TRBD1
CDR3aa: AISETAGTVNTEAF

v_gene: TRBV7-9
j_gene: TRBJ2-1
d_gene: TRBD2
CDR3aa: ASSHPGTSGAPFYNEQF

v_gene: TRBV24-1
j_gene: TRBJ1-1
d_gene: .
CDR3aa: ATSETGTWTEAF

v_gene: TRBV27
j_gene: TRBJ1-1
d_gene: .
CDR3aa: ASREGTPNTEAF

v_gene: TRBV28
j_gene: TRBJ2-2
d_gene: .
CDR3aa: ASSSRGRGELF

v_gene: TRBV3-1/TRBV3-2
j_gene: TRBJ1-2
d_gene: TRBD1
CDR3aa: ASSQGTGTD

v_gene: TRBV9
j_gene: TRBJ1-6
d_gene: .
CDR3aa: ASSVGGGTWDSPLH

v_gene: TRBV4-1
j_gene: TRBJ1-2
d_gene: .
CDR3aa: ASSQAGGSYGYT

v_gene: TRBV7-2
j_gene: TRBJ1-1
d_gene: TRBD1
CDR3aa: ASSLVPGTGIEAF

v_gene: TRBV20-1
j_gene: TRBJ2-7
d_gene: TRBD2
CDR3aa: SAKREGEQY

v_gene: TRBV10-3
j_gene: TRBJ1-5
d_gene: TRBD1
CDR3aa: AIRAGTGWNQPQH

v_gene: TRBV27
j_gene: TRBJ1-5
d_gene: TRBD1
CDR3aa: ATSDRGINQPQH

v_gene: TRBV21-1
j_gene: TRBJ2-7
d_gene: .
CDR3aa: ASSKEEAGREQY

v_gene: TRBV28
j_gene: TRBJ1-1
d_gene: TRBD1
CDR3aa: ASSPGTGEVGITEAF

v_gene: TRBV28
j_gene: TRBJ2-4
d_gene: .
CDR3aa: ASSTTSLAKNIQY

v_gene: TRBV6-5
j_gene: TRBJ2-2
d_gene: .
CDR3aa: ASRQNTGELF

v_gene: TRBV27
j_gene: TRBJ2-7
d_gene: TRBD1
CDR3aa: ASSGGGFGTGHEQY

v_gene: TRBV27
j_gene: TRBJ1-6
d_gene: .
CDR3aa: ASSLSAGQSSSPLH

v_gene: TRBV19
j_gene: TRBJ2-2
d_gene: .
CDR3aa: ASSIDPGVLFTGELF

v_gene: TRBV12-5
j_gene: TRBJ2-7
d_gene: .
CDR3aa: ASGLVLSSYEQY

v_gene: TRBV5-1
j_gene: TRBJ1-2
d_gene: .
CDR3aa: ASSLSGEGNYGYT

v_gene: TRBV29-1
j_gene: TRBJ2-7
d_gene: TRBD1
CDR3aa: SVVGRGRREQY

v_gene: TRBV5-1
j_gene: TRBJ1-1
d_gene: .
CDR3aa: ASSLGGGTEAF

v_gene: TRBV5-1
j_gene: TRBJ2-1
d_gene: .
CDR3aa: ACELGGEERFYNEQF

v_gene: TRBV4-1
j_gene: TRBJ2-1
d_gene: .
CDR3aa: ASSQDGAVNEQF

v_gene: TRBV2
j_gene: TRBJ2-7
d_gene: TRBD1
CDR3aa: ASRAGQGRNEQY

v_gene: TRBV5-1
j_gene: TRBJ1-1
d_gene: .
CDR3aa: ASSLLGGREAEAF

v_gene: TRBV7-2
j_gene: TRBJ1-6
d_gene: .
CDR3aa: ASSLQTGHNSPLH

v_gene: TRBV9
j_gene: TRBJ2-1
d_gene: .
CDR3aa: ASSVGRGNNEQF

v_gene: TRBV23-1
j_gene: TRBJ1-1
d_gene: .
CDR3aa: ASSPGRGNTEAF

v_gene: TRBV6-5
j_gene: TRBJ1-1
d_gene: .
CDR3aa: ASKRSTEAF

v_gene: TRBV28
j_gene: TRBJ1-4
d_gene: .
CDR3aa: ASGGLTRGYSEKLF

v_gene: TRBV11-3
j_gene: TRBJ2-5
d_gene: TRBD2
CDR3aa: ASSLGLAGQETQY

v_gene: TRBV28
j_gene: TRBJ1-3
d_gene: .
CDR3aa: ASSLIAAHSGNTIY

v_gene: TRBV29-1
j_gene: TRBJ2-5
d_gene: .
CDR3aa: SAKGWERETQY

v_gene: TRBV6-2/TRBV6-3
j_gene: TRBJ2-7
d_gene: TRBD2
CDR3aa: ASSYPRGLGYEQY

v_gene: TRBV27
j_gene: TRBJ1-1
d_gene: TRBD1
CDR3aa: ASRGGTGAVNTEAF

v_gene: TRBV10-3
j_gene: TRBJ1-3
d_gene: TRBD1
CDR3aa: ATRTGGSGNTIY

v_gene: TRBV7-9
j_gene: TRBJ1-1
d_gene: .
CDR3aa: ASSQSNTEAF

v_gene: TRBV7-9
j_gene: TRBJ2-3
d_gene: TRBD2
CDR3aa: ASSFVERGSTDTQY

v_gene: TRBV30
j_gene: TRBJ1-2
d_gene: TRBD1
CDR3aa: AWSTHGTGSGYT

v_gene: TRBV29-1
j_gene: TRBJ1-1
d_gene: TRBD1
CDR3aa: SVGGQGVKAF

v_gene: TRBV19
j_gene: TRBJ1-1
d_gene: .
CDR3aa: ASSAFTGPGVAF

v_gene: TRBV19
j_gene: TRBJ2-5
d_gene: TRBD2
CDR3aa: ASSMTLAGSTQETQY

v_gene: TRBV4-1
j_gene: TRBJ2-2
d_gene: TRBD2
CDR3aa: ASSQDPLAGVRELF

v_gene: TRBV6-4
j_gene: TRBJ1-3
d_gene: TRBD1
CDR3aa: ASSGTRTGRKGNTIY

v_gene: TRBV27
j_gene: TRBJ2-5
d_gene: TRBD2
CDR3aa: ASSLGGRAGETQY

v_gene: TRBV19
j_gene: TRBJ2-7
d_gene: TRBD1
CDR3aa: ASLDRVSYEQY

v_gene: TRBV2
j_gene: TRBJ1-1
d_gene: .
CDR3aa: ASSDGSWNTEAF

v_gene: TRBV7-9
j_gene: TRBJ2-2
d_gene: .
CDR3aa: ASSLSGENTGELF

v_gene: TRBV11-2
j_gene: TRBJ2-3
d_gene: .
CDR3aa: ASSLEAGGDTQY

v_gene: TRBV6-5
j_gene: TRBJ1-5
d_gene: .
CDR3aa: ASSYSFYPGQPQH

v_gene: TRBV27
j_gene: TRBJ1-6
d_gene: TRBD1
CDR3aa: ASSLSRQGGTSYNSPLH

v_gene: TRBV29-1
j_gene: TRBJ2-7
d_gene: .
CDR3aa: SAITGGRQARSGEQY